Following are 31 T cell receptor beta chains from one sample sequenced in a study of identical twins. TCRdb recomputed calls from the 5' RACE reads with MiXCR, one row per CDR3 protein. The data contain 700,000 or so distinct CDR3 sequences, less than 10% of them seen just once; the ten biggest clones take up about 0.98%. These same data were also listed under a study on yellow fever vaccine responses in identical twins.

Sequencing was done on a sample of PBMCs. Receptors originate from a woman under 30 in good health.

This clonotype was counted only a few times. The chain carries TRBV20-1 and TRBJ2-5; TRBD2 matches 9 bases. Trimming cost V 6 bases and J 4 bases; bases outside gene matches: 6. Germline values: CDR1 DFQATT, CDR2 SNEGSKA (reference sequence). The CDR3 is 13 residues long. The CDR3 sequence: CSALTSGRETQYF. Written as DNA, the CDR3 is TGCAGTGCCTTGACTAGCGGTAGAGAGACCCAGTACTTC.

J is TRBJ2-3 and V is TRBV7-9; the match to TRBD1 covers 8 bases. Germline CDR1 is SEHNR and CDR2 is FQNEAQ (reference sequence). After removal of 3 bases from V and 6 bases from J, the junction contained 14 bases not matched to a gene. CDR3 length: 17 residues. The CDR3 nucleotides are TGTGCCAGCAGCTTCACCCCCCGGACAGGGTCGTCGGATACGCAGTATTTT. Residues: CASSFTPRTGSSDTQYF.

This clonotype has at least ten counts. The chain couples TRBV5-1 to TRBJ2-1; TRBD1 aligns across 8 bases. The CDR3 spans 15 residues. Trimming at V came to 1 base and at J to 5 bases, leaving 5 bases not matched to a gene. Germline values: CDR1 SGHRS, CDR2 YFSETQ. CDR3 amino acids: CASSLWQGAHNEQFF. CDR3 coding DNA: TGCGCCAGCAGCTTGTGGCAGGGGGCCCACAATGAGCAGTTCTTC.

This clonotype was counted ten times or more. The chain combines TRBV19 with TRBJ1-2; possibly TRBD1 for D (6 bases). Looked up from germline, CDR1 is LNHDA and CDR2 is SQIVND (reference sequence). This CDR3 spans 12 amino acids. V lost 11 bases and J 3 bases, leaving 13 bases between the germline ends. The CDR3: CAVGRGDYGYTF. CDR3 nucleotides: TGTGCCGTGGGCAGGGGCGACTATGGCTACACCTTC.

This clonotype was picked up many times. The chain couples TRBV7-2 to TRBJ2-3; 10 bases match TRBD1. Looked up from germline, CDR1 is SGHTA and CDR2 is FQGNSA. V dropped 5 bases and J dropped 6; count of bases not matched to a gene: 5. This CDR3 has 14 residues. Here the CDR3 DNA reads TGTGCCAGCAGCCCGAGACAGGGGGCGGATACGCAGTATTTT. It yields the protein CASSPRQGADTQYF.

This clonotype was observed at least ten times. This chain connects TRBV4-3 to TRBJ2-1, with 7 bases identical to TRBD2. CDR1 and CDR2 (germline): LGHNA, YSLEER. CDR3 length: 12 amino acids. J gave up 10 bases and V 5 bases, and 5 bases lay outside the gene matches. As DNA, the CDR3 is TGCGCCAGCAGCTTCCAGGGACTAGAGCAGTTCTTC. Translation gives CASSFQGLEQFF.

In its sample, this clonotype was seen a few times. The chain is built from TRBV29-1 and TRBJ2-5; perhaps TRBD1 as D (5 bases). Germline V gives CDR1 SQVTM, CDR2 ANQGSEA. Trimming pared 5 bases from V and 2 bases from J, leaving 12 bases between. The CDR3 is 13 residues long. The CDR3 loop is CSVQNRNQETQYF. The CDR3 nucleotides read TGCAGCGTTCAGAACAGGAATCAAGAGACCCAGTACTTC.

In its sample, this clonotype was seen a few times. This rearrangement joins TRBV12-3 or TRBV12-4 to TRBJ2-1; 7 bases fit TRBD2. This CDR3 region has 15 residues. V dropped 5 bases and J dropped 7; count of bases not matched to a gene: 11. CDR3 nucleotides: TGTGCCAGCAGTCCGCGGGACCGGGGGGTGAATGAGCAGTTCTTC. Its protein is CASSPRDRGVNEQFF.

This clonotype was seen only a few times. V usage is TRBV9 and J usage is TRBJ2-3, with TRBD2 identical over 8 bases. V shed 0 bases, J shed 0 bases, and the junction held 12 bases outside the gene matches. The CDR3 covers 19 residues. Looked up from germline, CDR1 is SGDLS and CDR2 is YYNGEE. The CDR3 coding sequence is TGTGCCAGCAGCGTAGATTCCCCAAGAGGGACTAGGAGCACAGATACGCAGTATTTT. This gives the protein CASSVDSPRGTRSTDTQYF.

This clonotype was seen a handful of times. The chain couples TRBV15 to TRBJ2-5; 8 bases map to TRBD1. Germline V gene lookup returns CDR1 LNHNV and CDR2 YYDKDF (reference sequence). The CDR3 is 15 residues long. V lost 5 bases to trimming and J lost 5 bases; unmatched junction nucleotides: 10. The chain's CDR3 is CATSPLDRGRETQYF. The CDR3, as DNA: TGTGCCACCAGCCCCCTTGACAGGGGACGGGAGACCCAGTACTTC.

The V gene is TRBV29-1, the J gene TRBJ2-7; D possibly corresponds to TRBD1 (6 bases). From germline, CDR1 is SQVTM and CDR2 ANQGSEA. V lost 5 bases and J 3 bases, leaving 11 bases between the germline ends. This CDR3 spans 12 amino acids. CDR3 sequence reads: CSVSPQGYEQYF. CDR3 nucleotide sequence: TGCAGCGTTTCCCCACAGGGCTACGAGCAGTACTTC.

Many counts were recorded for this clonotype. J is TRBJ1-1 and V is TRBV5-1, with a possible D match to TRBD1 (5 bases). V lost 6 bases to trimming and J lost 4 bases, with 16 bases between them. Germline lookup yields CDR1 SGHRS and CDR2 YFSETQ. CDR3 length equals 14 residues. DNA of the CDR3: TGCGCCAGCACATCGAGTTGGGGCGTCACTGAAGCTTTCTTT. Protein sequence: CASTSSWGVTEAFF.

This clonotype was observed a few times. The genes are TRBV15 and TRBJ2-1, with 9 bases aligning to TRBD1. V was clipped by 0 bases and J by 8 bases; unmatched bases: 5. The CDR3 length is 15 residues. Germline CDR1 is LNHNV and CDR2 is YYDKDF (reference sequence). CDR3: CATSRDDRGGDEQFF. The DNA for the CDR3 is TGTGCCACCAGCAGAGATGACAGGGGGGGAGATGAGCAGTTCTTC. Together with reference TRBV15 and TRBJ2-1, the CDR3 gives the full variable domain: DAMVIQNPRYQVTQFGKPVTLSCSQTLNHNVMYWYQQKSSQAPKLLFHYYDKDFNNEADTPDNFQSRRPNTSFCFLDIRSPGLGDTAMYLCATSRDDRGGDEQFFGPGTRLTVL.

In this sample, this clonotype turned up a few times. The rearrangement links TRBV3-1 to TRBJ2-4, with D perhaps matching TRBD1 (5 bases). V lost 4 bases and J lost 10, with 14 bases in between. This CDR3 spans 13 amino acids. Germline CDR1 LGHDT, CDR2 YNNKEL (reference sequence). CDR3 DNA sequence: TGTGCCAGCAGCCTCCTTAAGGGGCCAATTCAGTACTTC. Its translation is CASSLLKGPIQYF.

This clonotype was seen ten or more times. The chain couples TRBV12-3 or TRBV12-4 to TRBJ2-1, with a tentative D call TRBD2 (5 bases). The CDR3 sequence is 12 residues long. V was pared by 7 bases and J by 8 bases, with 12 bases between. CDR3 coding DNA: TGTGCCAGCACCCGGGATCGTTATGAGCAGTTCTTC. Amino acids: CASTRDRYEQFF.

This clonotype showed up many times. This chain links TRBV29-1 with TRBJ2-1, with D possibly TRBD1 on 6 matching bases. With 6 bases removed from V and 3 bases from J, the gap between germline ends came to 18 bases. CDR3 length equals 15 residues. Germline V lookup: CDR1 SQVTM, CDR2 ANQGSEA. The CDR3 here is CSVDPRDTSYNEQFF. CDR3 nucleotides: TGCAGCGTAGATCCCCGGGACACCAGCTACAATGAGCAGTTCTTC.

This clonotype was detected only a few times. The chain has TRBV11-1 and TRBJ2-7; TRBD2 matches 13 bases. V shed 4 bases and J 1 base; nucleotides not matched to a gene: 10. Germline values: CDR1 SGHAT, CDR2 FQDESV (reference sequence). The CDR3 runs 18 residues. The CDR3 here is CASSSGLAGAFLSYEQYF. CDR3 sequence (DNA): TGTGCCAGCAGCTCAGGACTAGCGGGGGCGTTTCTTTCCTACGAGCAGTACTTC.

This clonotype was seen more than once but under ten times. The rearrangement uses TRBV18 and TRBJ2-1; possibly TRBD2 for D (6 bases). The germline V and J ends were trimmed by 6 bases and 8 bases, with 26 bases remaining between them. The germline gives CDR1 KGHSH, CDR2 LQKENI. CDR3 length: 17 amino acids. The CDR3 DNA reads as TGTGCCAGCTCCCCCCCGACTAGTGGATTGTTGATTTATGAGCAGTTCTTC. Translated, it gives CASSPPTSGLLIYEQFF.

This clonotype was counted at least ten times. The genes are TRBV6-5 and TRBJ2-5; 10 bases match TRBD2. Losses at the gene ends were 2 bases for V and 2 bases for J; bases not matched to a gene: 8. The CDR3 spans 17 residues. CDR1 is MNHEY and CDR2 is SVGAGI in the germline V gene. The DNA for the CDR3 is TGTGCCAGCAGTTACACCGGACTAGCGGAGATACAAGAGACCCAGTACTTC. Protein: CASSYTGLAEIQETQYF.

This clonotype was seen only a few times. This chain connects TRBV6-1 to TRBJ2-7, with 9 bases identical to TRBD1. The V segment lost 7 bases and the J segment 2 bases; nucleotides outside the gene matches: 9. CDR3 length: 15 amino acids. The V gene's germline CDR1 is MNHNS and CDR2 SASEGT. CDR3 sequence (DNA): TGTGCCAGCACTCCGAACAGGGGGCAAACCTACGAGCAGTACTTC. Translating it yields CASTPNRGQTYEQYF.

This clonotype was seen only a few times. The V call is TRBV6-2 or TRBV6-3, the J call TRBJ2-7; D is unresolved. The CDR3 sequence is 13 residues long. Between the trimmed V and J ends, which lost 0 bases and 4 bases, there was a span of 7 bases. CDR1 and CDR2 (germline): MNHEY, SVGEGT. In DNA form, the CDR3 reads TGTGCCAGCAGTTACTCGACTGAATACGAGCAGTACTTC. It encodes CASSYSTEYEQYF.

This clonotype was recorded many times. The chain couples TRBV7-3 to TRBJ2-1; 7 bases agree with TRBD1. Germline CDR1 and CDR2: SGHTA and FQGTGA. The V gene end was trimmed by 4 bases and the J gene end by 2 bases; junction bases not matched to a gene: 5. This CDR3 spans 15 amino acids. This chain's CDR3 is CASSSRDSPYNEQFF. CDR3 DNA sequence: TGTGCCAGCAGCTCCCGGGACAGTCCCTACAATGAGCAGTTCTTC.

This clonotype was recorded at least ten times. The V call is TRBV12-3 or TRBV12-4, the J call TRBJ1-5, with D perhaps TRBD1 (5 bases). V was shortened by 6 bases and J by 4 bases, with 13 bases between the two germline ends. The CDR3 has 14 residues. In DNA, the CDR3 is TGTGCCAGCAGAGTAGACAGTCCTAATCAGCCCCAGCATTTT. Its translation is CASRVDSPNQPQHF.

CDR3 region: CASSPTAGGSTDTQYF. DNA of the CDR3: TGTGCCAGCAGTCCTACAGCGGGGGGGAGCACAGATACGCAGTATTTT. The rearrangement joins TRBV6-1 to TRBJ2-3, with 10 bases identical to TRBD2. CDR1 and CDR2 from the germline V gene are MNHNS and SASEGT. V gave up 5 bases and J gave up 0 bases; unmatched junction bases: 5. This CDR3 is built from 16 residues.

This clonotype occurred a few times. The rearrangement links TRBV28 to TRBJ1-6; weak D call: TRBD1 (6 bases). The ends were cut back, 7 bases at V and 7 bases at J, with 14 bases in the middle. CDR1 and CDR2 (germline): MDHEN, SYDVKM. This CDR3 spans 14 amino acids. This CDR3 is CASNLGGWNSPLHF. CDR3 coding DNA: TGTGCCAGCAACTTAGGGGGGTGGAATTCACCCCTCCACTTT.

This clonotype has only a few counts. The chain is built from TRBV3-1 and TRBJ2-7; TRBD2 aligns across 12 bases. CDR1 is LGHDT, CDR2 YNNKEL, per germline (reference sequence). The CDR3 length is 16 residues. The V gene end was trimmed by 0 bases and the J gene end by 6 bases; junction bases not matched to a gene: 6. The DNA of the CDR3 is TGTGCCAGCAGCCAAGATCGACTAGCGGGAGTTACCGAGCAGTACTTC. Translated, it gives CASSQDRLAGVTEQYF.

Only a few counts were recorded for this clonotype. V and J are TRBV5-1 and TRBJ2-1, with 7 positions matching TRBD2. Germline trimming cut 1 base from V and 2 bases from J; bases unmatched to any gene: 18. CDR3 length: 20 amino acids. The germline CDR1 and CDR2 sequences are SGHRS and YFSETQ. CDR3 DNA: TGCGCCAGCAGCTTGTGGGGGAAACCTAGCGGCCAAAACACCTACAATGAGCAGTTCTTC. Protein: CASSLWGKPSGQNTYNEQFF.

The rearrangement links TRBV30 to TRBJ2-1; 8 bases agree with TRBD1. The germline V gene has CDR1 GTSNPN and CDR2 SVGIG (reference sequence). The CDR3 is 14 amino acids. Trimming at V came to 5 bases and at J to 8 bases, leaving 11 bases not matched to a gene. The CDR3 here is CAWDPGQVFHEQFF. The DNA for the CDR3 is TGTGCCTGGGACCCGGGACAGGTATTTCATGAGCAGTTCTTC.

Concerning this clonotype: A junction end diverges from the germline sequence, so it may reflect a read error. This chain joins TRBV7-9 and TRBJ2-3, with D possibly called TRBD1 or TRBD2 (5 bases each). CDR1 and CDR2 from the germline V gene are SEHNR and FQNEAQ (reference sequence). This CDR3 spans 8 amino acids. CDR3 protein: CASSPGTF. CDR3 bases: TGTGCCAGCAGCCCCGGGACTTTT.

The sample holds a few counts of this clonotype. V and J are TRBV12-3 or TRBV12-4 and TRBJ2-7; 7 bases are a match to TRBD2. V shed 7 bases and J 6 bases; nucleotides not matched to a gene: 9. The CDR3 covers 13 residues. CDR3: CASTPGGRVEQYF. The CDR3 coding sequence is TGTGCCAGCACCCCTGGGGGGAGGGTCGAGCAGTACTTC.

The gene calls are TRBV6-1 and TRBJ1-2; 12 nucleotides line up with TRBD1. The CDR3 runs to 14 residues. J lost 8 bases, V lost 4 bases, and 5 bases had no gene match. Germline V gene sequence: CDR1 MNHNS, CDR2 SASEGT. The CDR3 DNA reads TGTGCCAGCAGTGGGGACAGGGGGCTCGACGGCTACACCTTC. Protein product: CASSGDRGLDGYTF.